These 32 T cell receptor beta chains were sequenced from one sample in a study of lymphopenia after photon versus proton radiotherapy (dated by TCRdb to about 2019). The library was obtained by the immunoSEQ multiplex PCR assay. Not all clones reach the TCRdb copy of this immuneACCESS table, which keeps in-frame sequences only. Checked studies attribute under half of the gap to unresolved V genes and leave the rest unexplained. Within this sample are 10,000 to 15,000 clones, with about 85% of them counted one time only. Roughly 3.5% of the sample is taken by the ten largest. Sequenced material: peripheral blood, taken from a patient treated with photon-based radiotherapy. These receptors all come from a man in his sixties with pancreatic cancer.

This sequence joins TRBV20-1 and TRBJ1-6; perhaps TRBD1 as D (6 bases). This CDR3 has 11 amino acids. Trimming shortened V by 2 bases and J by 14 bases, and 10 bases separated the two germline ends. From germline, CDR1 is DFQATT and CDR2 SNEGSKA (reference sequence). The CDR3 loop reads CSARQGLALHF. Written as DNA, the CDR3 is TGCAGTGCTAGACAGGGGTTAGCCCTCCACTTT.

The V call is TRBV7-3, the J call TRBJ2-5; the match to TRBD2 covers 14 bases. With 9 bases clipped from V and 5 bases from J, the junction kept 2 bases outside the gene matches. The CDR3 sequence is 13 residues long. Germline CDR1 SGHTA, CDR2 FQGTGA. DNA of the CDR3: TGTGCCAGTGGACTAGCGGGAGGCGAGACCCAGTACTTC. It translates to CASGLAGGETQYF.

The genes are TRBV7-8 and TRBJ1-2; D gene uncertain. The CDR3 is made up of 13 amino acids. Germline V gene data show CDR1 as SGHVS and CDR2 as FQNEAQ. V was shortened by 5 bases and J by 5 bases, with 12 bases between the two germline ends. Here the CDR3 reads CASSRVGRYGYTF. DNA for the CDR3: TGTGCCAGCAGCAGAGTTGGGCGGTATGGCTACACCTTC.

V and J are TRBV7-9 and TRBJ2-5; D not certain. This CDR3 is 16 amino acids long. V shed 6 bases and J shed 0 bases, with 17 bases lying between them. The germline V gene has CDR1 SEHNR and CDR2 FQNEAQ (reference sequence). The CDR3 loop reads CASRPTLDPNQETQYF. The CDR3 DNA reads as TGTGCCAGCAGACCCACTCTAGACCCAAACCAAGAGACCCAGTACTTC.

The J gene is TRBJ1-5, the V gene TRBV5-6, with D unresolved. The germline V and J ends were trimmed by 1 base and 5 bases, with 4 bases remaining between them. CDR1 and CDR2 (germline): SGHDT, YYEEEE. The CDR3 covers 12 residues. The CDR3 here is CASSLSDQPQHF. CDR3 in DNA: TGTGCCAGCAGCTTGTCTGATCAGCCCCAGCATTTT.

The table lists this clone with a count of one. The genes are TRBV4-3 and TRBJ1-3; the D gene is possibly TRBD1 (5 bases). This CDR3 is 17 amino acids long. Trimming took off 1 base at V and 0 bases at J, with 13 bases between the two ends. Germline V lookup: CDR1 LGHNA, CDR2 YSLEER. The CDR3 nucleotides are TGCGCCAGCAGCCAAGCGACGACAGCCTTCTCTGGAAACACCATATATTTT. As protein: CASSQATTAFSGNTIYF.

J is TRBJ2-1 and V is TRBV9; 11 positions match TRBD2. Germline CDR1 and CDR2: SGDLS and YYNGEE. The CDR3 runs 17 residues. Trimming cost V 0 bases and J 8 bases; bases outside gene matches: 10. CDR3 nucleotides: TGTGCCAGCAGCGTAGCCCTCGATAGCGGGGGGGCTTATGAGCAGTTCTTC. Translating it yields CASSVALDSGGAYEQFF. Drawing the rest from reference TRBV9 and TRBJ2-1, the complete variable domain is DSGVTQTPKHLITATGQRVTLRCSPRSGDLSVYWYQQSLDQGLQFLIQYYNGEERAKGNILERFSAQQFPDLHSELNLSSLELGDSALYFCASSVALDSGGAYEQFFGPGTRLTVL.

The chain uses TRBV7-9 and TRBJ2-2; D is unclear. CDR1 is SEHNR and CDR2 is FQNEAQ in the germline V gene (reference sequence). V shed 2 bases and J shed 4 bases, with 8 bases lying between them. CDR3 size: 14 residues. The CDR3 here is CASSLILGTGELFF. The CDR3 DNA sequence: TGTGCCAGCAGCTTAATTCTTGGCACCGGGGAGCTGTTTTTT.

The J gene is TRBJ1-2, the V gene TRBV7-6; TRBD1 matches 7 bases. The CDR3 length is 14 residues. Per the germline V gene, CDR1 is SGHVS and CDR2 is FNYEAQ. V shed 1 base, J shed 4 bases, and the junction held 3 bases outside the gene matches. DNA for the CDR3: TGTGCCAGCAGCTTAGATGGGGACAGCTATGGCTACACCTTC. As protein: CASSLDGDSYGYTF. The entire variable domain, with the rest obtained from reference TRBV7-6 and TRBJ1-2, is as follows: GAGVSQSPRYKVTKRGQDVALRCDPISGHVSLYWYRQALGQGPEFLTYFNYEAQQDKSGLPNDRFSAERPEGSISTLTIQRTEQRDSAMYRCASSLDGDSYGYTFGSGTRLTVV.

The CDR3 is CATSSGWRDSQHF. DNA for the CDR3: TGTGCCACTAGCTCCGGGTGGAGGGATTCCCAGCATTTT. The chain is built from TRBV19 and TRBJ1-5, with D unclear. The germline V and J ends were trimmed by 10 bases and 11 bases, with 21 bases remaining between them. This CDR3 region has 13 residues. From germline, CDR1 is LNHDA and CDR2 SQIVND (reference sequence).

The chain uses TRBV5-4 and TRBJ2-7, with D unresolved. The CDR3 is 13 residues long. Germline V gene sequence: CDR1 SGHNT, CDR2 YYREEE (reference sequence). The ends were cut back, 1 base at V and 3 bases at J, with 8 bases in the middle. The chain's CDR3 is CASSLMGSYEQYF. The CDR3 bases are TGTGCCAGCAGCTTGATGGGCAGCTACGAGCAGTACTTC.

Concerning this clone itself: Other DNA sequences within the sample encode an identical CDR3. The chain couples TRBV2 to TRBJ1-1; D uncertain. Germline values: CDR1 SNHLY, CDR2 FYNNEI. V shed 1 base and J shed 4 bases, with 4 bases lying between them. The CDR3 runs to 12 residues. The CDR3 here is CASSEVVTEAFF. DNA of the CDR3: TGTGCCAGCAGTGAAGTTGTCACTGAAGCTTTCTTT.

The V gene is TRBV30, the J gene TRBJ1-3, with D unresolved. The CDR3 sequence is 12 residues long. Germline V gives CDR1 GTSNPN, CDR2 SVGIG (reference sequence). V was pared by 7 bases and J by 0 bases, with 7 bases between. DNA for the CDR3: TGTGCCTCCCTTCTCTCTGGAAACACCATATATTTT. Protein sequence: CASLLSGNTIYF. Full variable domain (outside the CDR3, taken from reference TRBV30 and TRBJ1-3): SQTIHQWPATLVQPVGSPLSLECTVEGTSNPNLYWYRQAAGRGLQLLFYSVGIGQISSEVPQNLSASRPQDRQFILSSKKLLLSDSGFYLCASLLSGNTIYFGEGSWLTVV.

This clone was counted only a few times. This chain connects TRBV2 to TRBJ1-5, with 7 bases lining up with TRBD1. Unmatched junction bases numbered 9, after V lost 9 bases and J lost 1 base. Germline CDR1 and CDR2: SNHLY and FYNNEI. This CDR3 has 15 amino acids. CDR3 DNA: TGTGCCAGTAACCGACAGGGTTCGAGCAATCAGCCCCAGCATTTT. It codes for CASNRQGSSNQPQHF.

This clone was detected only once. The chain couples TRBV30 to TRBJ1-6; D is undetermined. The V and J ends lost 0 bases and 7 bases respectively, with 7 bases between them. Germline V gene data show CDR1 as GTSNPN and CDR2 as SVGIG (reference sequence). This CDR3 is built from 13 residues. DNA of the CDR3: TGTGCCTGGAGTGTTAGTACCAATTCACCCCTCCACTTT. The encoded protein is CAWSVSTNSPLHF.

The chain combines TRBV28 with TRBJ1-1; D not resolved. The CDR3 spans 11 residues. CDR1 is MDHEN, CDR2 SYDVKM, per germline. The V and J ends lost 7 bases and 5 bases respectively, with 8 bases between them. CDR3 loop: CASTPGTEAFF. CDR3 sequence (DNA): TGTGCCAGCACCCCGGGGACTGAAGCTTTCTTT.

This clone was seen just once. The CDR3 is CASSQGQLVNYGYTF. CDR3 DNA sequence: TGTGCCAGCAGCCAGGGACAGCTAGTTAACTATGGCTACACCTTC. The chain has TRBV7-9 and TRBJ1-2, with 7 bases matching TRBD1. The CDR3 has 15 residues. Per the germline V gene, CDR1 is SEHNR and CDR2 is FQNEAQ (reference sequence). Trimming took 5 bases from V and 1 from J; bases not matched to a gene: 7.

This sequence joins TRBV7-7 and TRBJ1-5; D unclear. V was pared by 4 bases and J by 3 bases, with 16 bases between. The CDR3 is made up of 16 amino acids. Germline V gives CDR1 SSHAT, CDR2 FNYEAQ (reference sequence). CDR3 amino acids: CASSSPGWRDNQPQHF. CDR3 coding DNA: TGTGCCAGCAGCTCACCCGGGTGGAGGGACAATCAGCCCCAGCATTTT.

The V gene is TRBV10-2, the J gene TRBJ1-6, with D perhaps TRBD1 (5 bases). V was trimmed by 0 bases and J by 5 bases, leaving 20 bases between them. The germline V gene encodes CDR1 WSHSY and CDR2 SAAADI. The CDR3 has 19 residues. The CDR3 spells CASSESGGIFIGNNSPLHF. The DNA of the CDR3 is TGCGCCAGCAGTGAGTCGGGGGGAATTTTCATCGGAAATAATTCACCCCTCCACTTT.

The V and J genes are TRBV5-6 and TRBJ2-2; the D gene is possibly TRBD2 (6 bases). CDR3 length equals 13 residues. Germline CDR1 is SGHDT and CDR2 is YYEEEE. V lost 2 bases, J lost 8 bases, and 10 bases lay in between. For the CDR3, the DNA is TGTGCCAGCAGCTTACTGGAGGGTGGGGAGCTGTTTTTT. Its protein product is CASSLLEGGELFF.

The rearrangement uses TRBV7-6 and TRBJ2-3; TRBD1 matches 7 bases. Germline CDR1 is SGHVS and CDR2 is FNYEAQ. The length of the CDR3 is 17 residues. Trimming at V came to 4 bases and at J to 0 bases, leaving 10 bases not matched to a gene. DNA of the CDR3: TGTGCCAGCAGCTCAATAGGGACAGCAACTAGCACAGATACGCAGTATTTT. Translation gives CASSSIGTATSTDTQYF.

The chain carries TRBV14 and TRBJ1-1, with D perhaps matching TRBD1 (6 bases). Germline V gene data show CDR1 as SGHDN and CDR2 as FVKESK. The CDR3 sequence is 15 residues long. Trimming cost V 1 base and J 4 bases, with 13 bases left between them. CDR3 region: CASSQGGALSTEAFF. The CDR3 DNA sequence: TGTGCCAGCAGCCAAGGGGGGGCGCTTAGCACTGAAGCTTTCTTT.

The genes are TRBV5-1 and TRBJ1-2; TRBD1 agrees at 11 bases. J gave up 8 bases and V 4 bases, and 13 bases lay outside the gene matches. The CDR3 is 16 residues long. Germline CDR1 and CDR2: SGHRS and YFSETQ. CDR3 loop: CASSDTGTGGSRGYTF. The CDR3 DNA reads as TGCGCCAGCAGCGACACCGGGACAGGGGGATCGCGCGGCTACACCTTC.

The chain uses TRBV18 and TRBJ2-3, with D tentatively TRBD2 (5 bases). V shed 2 bases and J shed 2 bases, with 11 bases lying between them. The CDR3 loop spans 15 amino acids. Germline V gives CDR1 KGHSH, CDR2 LQKENI. CDR3 in amino acids: CASSPSRGITDTQYF. CDR3 coding DNA: TGTGCCAGCTCACCATCTCGGGGTATCACAGATACGCAGTATTTT.

The V gene is TRBV19, the J gene TRBJ1-1, with D perhaps TRBD1 (6 bases). Looked up from germline, CDR1 is LNHDA and CDR2 is SQIVND (reference sequence). The CDR3 sequence is 14 residues long. Trimming removed 1 base at V and 6 bases at J, with 12 bases between. CDR3 protein: CASSIGGGGPEAFF. CDR3 DNA: TGTGCCAGTAGTATAGGGGGAGGGGGACCTGAAGCTTTCTTT.

The chain has TRBV9 and TRBJ2-5, with D perhaps being TRBD1 or TRBD2 (5 bases each). V lost 7 bases to trimming and J lost 2 bases, with 15 bases between them. The CDR3 has 14 amino acids. Germline CDR1 SGDLS, CDR2 YYNGEE. The CDR3 protein is CASAGRDVQETQYF. The CDR3, as DNA: TGTGCCAGCGCGGGCAGGGACGTACAAGAGACCCAGTACTTC.

The chain couples TRBV5-1 to TRBJ2-3; TRBD2 agrees at 14 bases. This CDR3 spans 16 amino acids. The junction had 4 bases not matched to a gene; V was cut back by 4 bases and J by 3 bases. Germline assignment: CDR1 SGHRS and CDR2 YFSETQ. This chain's CDR3 is CASSLGTSGGTDTQYF. The CDR3 DNA sequence: TGCGCCAGCAGCCTGGGGACTAGCGGGGGTACAGATACGCAGTATTTT.

This clone was observed a single time. The chain is built from TRBV4-2 and TRBJ1-5; the match to TRBD1 covers 9 bases. The CDR3 spans 13 residues. The V and J ends lost 4 bases and 7 bases, in that order; junction bases with no gene match: 2. Per the germline V gene, CDR1 is LGHNA and CDR2 is YNFKEQ. CDR3 residues: CASSRTGEQPQHF. DNA for the CDR3: TGTGCCAGCAGCCGGACAGGGGAGCAGCCCCAGCATTTT.

J is TRBJ1-5 and V is TRBV19; 7 positions agree with TRBD1. This CDR3 has 16 amino acids. The V segment lost 4 bases and the J segment 4 bases; nucleotides outside the gene matches: 10. Germline V gene lookup returns CDR1 LNHDA and CDR2 SQIVND (reference sequence). CDR3 sequence: CASSRWTGRENQPQHF. CDR3 coding DNA: TGTGCCAGTAGTAGGTGGACAGGCAGGGAGAATCAGCCCCAGCATTTT.

This chain joins TRBV5-1 and TRBJ1-2; D remains unclear. The CDR3 spans 14 residues. Germline-derived CDR1 and CDR2 are SGHRS and YFSETQ. The V gene lost 0 bases and the J gene lost 1 base, with 7 bases spanning the gap. Written as DNA, the CDR3 is TGCGCCAGCAGCTTGGCCCGGGGTAACTATGGCTACACCTTC. Amino acids: CASSLARGNYGYTF.

The chain links TRBV5-1 to TRBJ2-7, with TRBD2 matching over 13 bases. The trim removed 5 bases at V and 3 bases at J, leaving 2 bases unmatched. The CDR3 extends over 14 amino acids. From germline, CDR1 is SGHRS and CDR2 YFSETQ. The chain's CDR3 is CASSRTSGGYEQYF. CDR3 DNA sequence: TGCGCCAGCAGTCGGACTAGCGGGGGCTACGAGCAGTACTTC.

The V call is TRBV5-4, the J call TRBJ2-5; TRBD1 or TRBD2 may be the D gene (5 bases each). The CDR3 contains 15 residues. Germline V gene sequence: CDR1 SGHNT, CDR2 YYREEE (reference sequence). The ends were cut back, 3 bases at V and 5 bases at J, with 17 bases in the middle. The CDR3 region has the DNA TGTGCCAGCAGCTGGGGTGGGGGTAAAGGGGAGACCCAGTACTTC. The encoded protein is CASSWGGGKGETQYF. Supplemented by reference TRBV5-4 and TRBJ2-5, the full variable domain reads ETGVTQSPTHLIKTRGQQVTLRCSSQSGHNTVSWYQQALGQGPQFIFQYYREEENGRGNFPPRFSGLQFPNYSSELNVNALELDDSALYLCASSWGGGKGETQYFGPGTRLLVL.